This T cell receptor beta chain was found in a study of blood T cell repertoires in COVID-19. TCRdb's copy holds only in-frame clones and misses some; the assay was immunoSEQ multiplex PCR. The sample carries roughly 400,000 clones, 90% recorded once. Germline V CDR1 and CDR2: MNHEY, SVGAGI. J was trimmed by 6 bases and V by 2 bases; bases with no gene match: 1. The CDR3 has 14 residues. The sequencing sample was made of PBMCs or T cells enriched from blood (not recorded which). This clonotype was sampled from a young man who had recovered from COVID-19. This chain links TRBV6-5 with TRBJ2-1; TRBD2 matches at 10 bases. CDR3 in amino acids: CASSYASGGNEQFF. The DNA of the CDR3 is TGTGCCAGCAGTTACGCTAGCGGGGGCAATGAGCAGTTCTTC.